This record looks at one T cell receptor beta chain sequence and its context. The antigen is undetermined. This entry is derived from a study of blood T cells in healthy people across ages. Study results and caveats: Naive and antigen-experienced cells were not separated, limiting conclusive comparison.

A second about 7 to 11 cycle PCR used barcoded and J-beta primers. TCRdb ran MiXCR on the 5' RACE reads and lists one entry per CDR3 protein. The sample records 1.5 million to 1.9 million distinct CDR3 sequences, roughly 43% being singletons. Germline-derived CDR1 and CDR2 are SNHLY and FYNNEI. V was shortened by 7 bases and J by 3 bases, with 16 bases between the two germline ends. The CDR3 loop spans 15 amino acids. The V gene is TRBV2, the J gene TRBJ1-3; weak D call: TRBD1 (6 bases). This TCR was sampled from a woman between 18 and 29 years old in good health. The sequenced sample was blood. CDR3 in DNA: TGTGCCAGCAATCCAGTCAGGGGAGGTGGAAACACCATATATTTT. Encoded protein: CASNPVRGGGNTIYF.